Sequencing of this T cell receptor beta chain was carried out in a study of cytomegalovirus exposure and HLA in healthy donors listed by TCRdb under 2017. Some background on the complete study: According to an earlier analysis of a few hundred of the donors, about 179 million T cells yielded roughly 100 million unique TCR beta sequences and around 280 Gb of sequence data. Approximately 300 gigabases of sequencing data and around 85 million unique TCR sequences made up an early release that covered nearly 650 HLA-typed donors. The genetic ancestry cluster associated with self-reported Caucasian donors included 81% of the roughly 380 genotyped donors. The study aimed to test whether cataloging public T cell receptors could reveal signatures of past pathogen exposure. The study profiled the T cell repertoires of some 610 subjects by immunosequencing and related them to cytomegalovirus serostatus. A separate validation cohort of over 95 different subjects was used in addition to the 666-subject first cohort. High-throughput TCR immunosequencing, statistical association of individual TCRs with disease status, and machine learning were combined to predict cytomegalovirus infection status. A later analysis re-examined previously published TCR beta repertoires from several hundred donors and added high-resolution HLA genotyping to investigate patterns of TCR occurrence. Rather than using new phenotypic data, the later analysis identified candidate immune exposures from TCR beta sequences and from how often those sequences occurred across donors. An earlier analysis of several hundred of the donors applied high-throughput TCR beta sequencing to assess whether each TCR beta V gene segment acted as functional or pseudogenic. Alongside the repertoire data, information on donor age, sex, ethnicity and CMV serostatus was compiled. A later genetic analysis took genome-wide SNP genotypes for about 60% of the roughly 670 donors and used that subset as a discovery cohort. Every discovery cohort repertoire had been produced on one sequencing platform. HLA typing included class I and class II loci at four-digit resolution. Typing coverage varied by locus: roughly 620-630 donors for A, B, C, DRB1 and DQB1; roughly 510 for DQA1; over 600 for DPA1; under 490 for DPB1. Several DR-DQ haplotypes were treated as single units for association and clustering because of strong linkage in the cohort. Among some 400 genotyped donors of the cohort, an average of about 220,000 unique TCR beta nucleotide sequences was sequenced per donor, of which about 19% were non-productive. General findings and caveats noted by the study authors: A cluster of highly shared sequence variants was judged likely to be a technical artifact of the sequencing pipeline. Some IMGT-functional V segments, including TRBV6-2 and TRBV6-3, could not be told apart with the 87-base-pair reads, so those segments were excluded. Most CMV-associated TCR beta chains appeared to be HLA-restricted in a later analysis, and the HLA associations seemed to be driven largely by CMV exposure. Specific HLA alleles were associated with roughly 16,000 TCR beta sequences at a false discovery rate of 0.05 in a later analysis. Across donors, most TCR sequences were observed very rarely, whereas some public TCRs were present in many individuals. In a later analysis, the rate of TCR association differed among HLA loci, with DRB1 alleles having the most associated TCRs and HLA-C alleles having the fewest. CMV serostatus was the only immune exposure information available for the cohort. Strong co-occurrence of HLA alleles, especially DR and DQ, made assigning TCR associations to individual alleles difficult. Linkage disequilibrium might explain the correlated functional status among segregating V segments, but an unknown experimental factor could not be excluded. Only TCR beta chains were sequenced in this cohort, and the absence of alpha or paired-chain data limited detectable features. Sequencing depth was assumed to be roughly uniform across donors in the presence/absence analyses, though that assumption may not hold. HLA typing was unavailable for some donors at each locus, so association tests used only the typed subset. A further reported finding was that TCR beta sequences accurately predicted the HLA-A and HLA-B alleles for most subjects in the first cohort. A later genetic analysis reported fewer N-insertions in productive TCRs among donors in an Asian-associated ancestry cluster than the roughly 700-donor mean. The classifier was reported to diagnose cytomegalovirus status with high specificity and sensitivity in both the original and validation cohorts. In the study, about 150 TCR beta chains were listed as associated with cytomegalovirus. In an earlier analysis of roughly 500 of the donors, most TCR beta V segments appeared in productive rearrangements about 87% or about 30% of the time, broadly matching IMGT annotations. A later analysis found that HLA-associated TCR beta chains were more clonally expanded and had lower generation probabilities than equally common non-associated chains. In a later analysis, several top co-occurrence clusters were reported to appear linked to parvovirus B19, influenza, CMV and Epstein-Barr virus. In vitro tests confirmed that a few of the cytomegalovirus-associated TCR beta chains recognize cytomegalovirus antigens. In a later genetic analysis, a missense DCLRE1C variant was associated with V-gene and J-gene trimming of TCR beta chains, and the association was replicated in an independent cohort. It was suggested by the authors that the approach could potentially be generalized to other disease states and immunological phenotypes. The earlier analysis of 587 of the donors excluded roughly 16 rarely observed V segments, including chromosome 9 orphons, because counts were too low.

In total, over 600 healthy bone marrow donors made up the cohort. Cohort members were all nominally healthy when sampled, although unrecorded immune exposures were likely present. The donor was CMV seronegative and belonged to the group of approximately 320 seronegative cohort members. Each donor provided a peripheral blood sample, and peripheral blood mononuclear cells were used for TCR beta sequencing. Genomic DNA extraction from the blood cell samples was performed with the Qiagen DNeasy Blood Extraction Kit. As regards this clone: Its antigen target is currently unknown.

The method was the immunoSEQ multiplex PCR assay. For the multiplex PCR, a mixture combining 60 forward primers for TCR Vbeta segments and 13 reverse primers for TCR Jbeta segments was used. The CDR3 region of rearranged TCR beta genes was amplified from genomic DNA by a multiplex PCR assay. The Illumina HiSeq System was used to sequence the amplified TCR beta libraries as 87-base-pair reads. Per the original workflow: Across the 700 or so repertoires, a later analysis counted roughly 84 million unique TCR beta chains, roughly 11 million of which were shared by at least two donors. A nearest-neighbor algorithm error-corrected the raw reads and collapsed the reads into unique sequences, merging closely related sequences to remove PCR and sequencing errors. CDR3 sequences were aligned to IMGT reference sequences to assign V, D and J gene segments. For a sequence to be retained, a match of at least six nucleotides to both a V gene segment and a J gene segment was required. Rearrangements were classified as productive when the CDR3 lacked stop codons and remained in frame with V and J, and all other rearrangements were classified as non-productive. CDR3 was defined according to IMGT convention as the region running from the second conserved V-encoded cysteine to the conserved J-encoded phenylalanine. The earlier analysis of some 600 of the donors excluded sequences that lacked an unambiguous match to a single V gene segment. In an earlier analysis of several hundred of the donors, V segments were called functional above 56.7% productive rearrangements and were called segregating when the between-donor standard deviation exceeded 5%. A statistical classification framework was built for diagnosing cytomegalovirus status from the catalog of TCR beta chain sequences. In a later analysis, V and J genes were assigned by comparing TCR nucleotide sequences against IMGT/GENE-DB human TR gene sequences. In a later analysis, CDR3 sequences and most-parsimonious VDJ recombination scenarios were assigned using the TCRdist pipeline. In a later analysis, each TCR beta chain was defined by its CDR3 amino acid sequence together with its V-gene family, and reads without a unique V-gene family were excluded. As a way to deal with suspected cross-contamination and a sequencing artifact, a later analysis dropped over 550 nucleotide sequences that were highly shared and had low generation probability. For each public chain, a later analysis derived a clonal expansion index from normalized ranks of inferred template counts within each repertoire. In a later analysis, generation probabilities were computed with a VDJ recombination model fitted to out-of-frame rearrangements, and the resulting probabilities were checked against IGoR. A later analysis scored TCR-TCR, TCR-HLA and TCR-CMV co-occurrence with hypergeometric tests, applying a repertoire-size bias correction to TCR pairs. False discovery rates were estimated in a later analysis by permuting HLA or CMV assignments 20 times. A later analysis grouped co-occurring TCRs with DBSCAN, adding TCRdist sequence similarity when clustering within HLA-allele-positive subsets. Repertoires with fewer than 30,000 or more than 120,000 public chains were left out of co-occurrence clustering, as were about 5 repertoires with anomalous nucleotide sharing. TCRdb provides this immuneACCESS table in a form limited to in-frame rearrangements. Some clones are lacking; in checked studies, under half of them reflect an unresolved V gene, and why the rest are absent is not known. The DNA was the basis for D and trimming; V, J and clone size are from that table. Per the sample table, the count is 150,000 to 200,000 clones. The ten top clones hold over 1% of the sample.

From a lookup of the germline V gene, CDR1 and CDR2 are SNHLY and FYNNEI. From its cysteine to its phenylalanine, the CDR3 spans 14 amino acids. Only CDR3 DNA is held: 42 bases, read in frame from base 1. V drops 3 bases and J drops 6 bases, leaving 14 bases in between. Input material: PBMCs. In this chain, TRBV2 is recombined with TRBJ1-2, and the D gene may be TRBD1, 5 bases matching. This clonotype was obtained from a woman aged 60-75 years in good health and CMV-seronegative. The CDR3 here reads CASSDPGNSDGYTF. The nucleotides are TGTGCCAGCAGTGATCCAGGGAACAGCGATGGCTACACCTTC.